The source of this T cell receptor beta chain is a study of OX40 agonist ivuxolimab in advanced cancers. The repertoire was sequenced with immunoSEQ multiplex PCR; TCRdb's copy has only in-frame clones and lacks some. This table holds tens of thousands of clones, around 84% found once. The V gene's germline CDR1 is MNHEY and CDR2 SMNVEV (reference sequence). The CDR3 extends over 17 amino acids. V dropped 0 bases and J dropped 6; count of bases not matched to a gene: 9. The investigators sampled blood at baseline, at cycle 4 day 1, and at cycle 7 day 1. This receptor was identified in an adult with an advanced solid tumor such as melanoma, head and neck, liver or kidney cancer. Sequenced here: CD4+ or CD8+ T cells sorted from blood, sampled in a trial of the OX40 agonist ivuxolimab. This sequence joins TRBV27 and TRBJ2-3; the match to TRBD2 covers 10 bases. The CDR3 DNA follows: TGTGCCAGCAGTTTATCGGCTAGCGGGAGAAGATGGGATACGCAGTATTTT. This encodes CASSLSASGRRWDTQYF.